This T cell receptor beta chain derives from a study of cytomegalovirus exposure and HLA in healthy donors. Whole-study context: Early on, a data release was issued that held about 85 million unique TCRs from HLA-typed donors.

Findings of the study overall: The authors considered a cluster of highly shared sequence variants likely to be a sequencing artifact. Association of a missense DCLRE1C variant with TCR beta V- and J-gene trimming was reported in a later analysis. Later analysis suggested most CMV-associated TCR beta chains were HLA-restricted.

In the PCR, 60 Vbeta and 13 Jbeta primers were used. Measured with immunoSEQ multiplex PCR; TCRdb has only the in-frame clones, and not every one. The sample holds 33,000 or so clones; about 72% are singletons and the top ten take 7% to 10%. The CDR3 is 14 residues long. V shed 2 bases and J shed 6 bases, with 14 bases lying between them. CDR1 is SGHDN and CDR2 is FVKESK in the germline V gene. This clone has more than one count but fewer than ten. The antigen is undetermined. Sequenced sample: PBMCs. The chain employs TRBV14 and TRBJ2-7; tentative D call: TRBD2 (5 bases). The TCR was taken from a woman in her thirties in good health and CMV-seropositive. CDR3 DNA: TGTGCCAGCAGCCAATTGGACTCGCGCTCCGAGCAGTACTTC. Protein sequence: CASSQLDSRSEQYF.